This T cell receptor beta chain stems from a study of neurological immune-mediated disorders. The study's findings and limits: The study phylogenetically grouped the repertoires of 18 of 34 multiple sclerosis patients into one related-CDR3 cluster, a possible signature. Among expanded clones, no CDR3 amino acid sequences were shared across subjects, a pattern suggesting private repertoires in all groups. Multiple sclerosis patients had less TCR clonal expansion than even healthy controls, unlike HTLV-1-associated myelopathy.

CDR1 is MGHRA, CDR2 YSYEKL, per germline. This CDR3 is built from 16 residues. Trimming cost V 3 bases and J 1 base, with 16 bases left between them. The team produced cDNA through 5'RACE using 10-nucleotide random UMIs. TCRdb fed the 5' RACE reads into MiXCR, producing one record per CDR3 protein. The sample records approximately 60,000 distinct CDR3 sequences, around 3.5% being singletons. This clonotype appeared many times. The antigen is unknown. The sequencing sample was made of PBMCs. This chain connects TRBV4-1 to TRBJ2-7, with D possibly TRBD1 on 6 matching bases. The sequence derives from a woman in her 30s with multiple sclerosis. The CDR3 loop reads CASSQSTGTPSYEQYF. CDR3 nucleotides: TGCGCCAGCAGCCAGTCTACCGGGACACCTTCCTACGAGCAGTACTTC.